This TCR beta chain originates from a study of T cells after posttransplantation cyclophosphamide. Study results and caveats: Recipient CMV seropositivity and CMV reactivation strongly tracked TRB clonality. TRB overlap between skin or GI tissue T cells and blood was limited. Donor CD8+ memory clones often dominated recipient blood repertoires at later times.

Busulfan-fludarabine conditioning, marrow transplant, and cyclophosphamide on days +3 and +4 were administered. Profiled with immunoSEQ multiplex PCR; TCRdb holds only in-frame clones, not every one. This table holds roughly 42,000 clones, roughly 91% found once. This clone occurred a few times. The antigen remains unidentified. The CDR3 runs 12 residues. V lost 5 bases and J lost 8, with 9 bases in between. Germline assignment: CDR1 SGHAT and CDR2 FQNNGV. The source of this sequence is a male patient aged 55 to 70 who received an allogeneic stem cell transplant from a related donor and was CMV-positive. Some T cells may have come from the graft donor. The sample consisted of PBMCs, taken around 63 days after allogeneic stem cell transplant with posttransplant cyclophosphamide. The chain has TRBV11-2 and TRBJ2-2; no definite D call. The CDR3 region has the DNA TGTGCCAGCAGCCTGTCGAGTGGGGAGCTGTTTTTT. Protein sequence: CASSLSSGELFF.